These 15 T cell receptor beta chains originate from one sample sequenced in a study of regulatory T cells in long-lasting Graves disease. Through Arm-PCR of CDR3 regions and iRepertoire HTBI primers, TCR beta libraries were built. In TCRdb, the multiplex PCR reads were re-called with MiXCR into one record per CDR3 protein. The repertoire has about 500,000 distinct CDR3 sequences, 15% to 20% of them found once; the top ten carry 12%. Noted time point: newly diagnosed GD, antithyroid drugs for less than 3 months. Preparation of the TCR library used RNA extracted from PBMCs. These data also formed part of another study, on T cells in Graves' hyperthyroidism and ophthalmopathy.

The sequences come from peripheral blood mononuclear cells (PBMCs), collected at new diagnosis, from a patient treated with antithyroid drugs. The receptors come from a man aged 35-49 years with Graves disease.

This clonotype was counted at least ten times. V is TRBV29-1 and J is TRBJ2-5; the match to TRBD2 covers 8 bases. The germline gives CDR1 SQVTM, CDR2 ANQGSEA. The CDR3 extends over 12 amino acids. V shed 4 bases, J shed 3 bases, and the junction held 1 base outside the gene matches. CDR3 DNA: TGCAGCGTTGCGGGACTAGAAGAGACCCAGTACTTC. It is translated as CSVAGLEETQYF. Full variable domain (outside the CDR3, taken from reference TRBV29-1 and TRBJ2-5): SAVISQKPSRDICQRGTSLTIQCQVDSQVTMMFWYRQQPGQSLTLIATANQGSEATYESGFVIDKFPISRPNLTFSTLTVSNMSPEDSSIYLCSVAGLEETQYFGPGTRLLVL.

Ten or more counts support this clonotype. V usage is TRBV28 and J usage is TRBJ1-5; a possible D gene is TRBD1 (6 bases). In germline, CDR1 is MDHEN, CDR2 SYDVKM. The CDR3 runs to 13 residues. Trimming left V 10 bases short and J 5 bases short, with 15 bases between. CDR3 nucleotide sequence: TGTGCCACCGAGACAGGAACCCATCAGCCCCAGCATTTT. Translating gives CATETGTHQPQHF.

This clonotype was seen many times. The junction does not match germline at one end; this may be a read error. V is TRBV5-1 and J is TRBJ2-2, with 9 bases fitting TRBD1. This CDR3 has 15 amino acids. Germline V gene lookup returns CDR1 SGHRS and CDR2 YFSETQ. The CDR3 coding sequence is TGTGCCAGCTCACTTCGACAGGGGGACACCGGGGAGCTGTTTTTT. It yields the protein CASSLRQGDTGELFF.

A word on this clonotype: With a far larger clone one base away, a read error is the likely cause. V and J are TRBV6-2 or TRBV6-3 and TRBJ2-7; 7 nucleotides match TRBD2. V lost 5 bases and J lost 2; bases outside the gene matches: 12. The CDR3 loop spans 16 amino acids. Germline-derived CDR1 and CDR2 are MNHEY and SVGEGT. The CDR3 here is CASSETGGRGTYEQYF. In nucleotides, the CDR3 is TGTGCCAGCAGTGAAACGGGCGGGAGAGGAACCTACGAGCAGTACTTC.

The chain is built from TRBV12-3 or TRBV12-4 and TRBJ2-3; D remains unclear. This CDR3 spans 13 amino acids. V was pared by 8 bases and J by 0 bases, with 9 bases between. The CDR3 protein is CASRVYSTDTQYF. CDR3 DNA: TGTGCCAGCCGGGTTTACAGCACAGATACGCAGTATTTT.

This clonotype was seen ten or more times. The CDR3 loop is CASSLNRGSLNTEAFF. CDR3 DNA: TGTGCCAGCAGTTTAAATCGCGGCAGTTTGAACACTGAAGCTTTCTTT. The V gene is TRBV12-3 or TRBV12-4, the J gene TRBJ1-1, with D uncertain. V lost 2 bases to trimming and J lost 0 bases, with 13 bases between them. The CDR3 sequence is 16 residues long.

The chain joins TRBV4-1 to TRBJ2-3; D might be TRBD1 or TRBD2, each matching 6 bases. Germline V lookup: CDR1 MGHRA, CDR2 YSYEKL. This CDR3 has 15 residues. Trimming shortened V by 0 bases and J by 6 bases, and 13 bases separated the two germline ends. CDR3 nucleotide sequence: TGCGCCAGCAGCCAAGAATGGGGGGCGGGGGATACGCAGTATTTT. It specifies CASSQEWGAGDTQYF.

The CDR3 sequence is CASTLAGGGEQFF. In DNA, the CDR3 is TGTGCCAGCACTTTAGCGGGAGGGGGCGAGCAGTTCTTC. The genes are TRBV11-3 and TRBJ2-1, with TRBD2 identical over 11 bases. Germline lookup yields CDR1 SGHNT and CDR2 YENEEA. V trimming: 7 bases; J trimming: 10 bases; junction bases outside the gene matches: 6. The CDR3 has 13 amino acids.

The V gene is TRBV20-1, the J gene TRBJ2-5; tentative D call: TRBD2 (5 bases). The CDR3 runs to 13 residues. Germline V lookup: CDR1 DFQATT, CDR2 SNEGSKA (reference sequence). V was trimmed by 4 bases and J by 5 bases, leaving 14 bases between them. The CDR3 protein is CSANEGLTETQYF. For the CDR3, the DNA is TGCAGTGCTAACGAGGGCCTTACGGAGACCCAGTACTTC.

Ten or more counts support this clonotype. The chain carries TRBV6-1 and TRBJ2-1; 9 bases line up with TRBD1. The CDR3 spans 15 residues. Germline CDR1 and CDR2: MNHNS and SASEGT. Trimming removed 6 bases from V and 7 bases from J; junction bases left unmatched: 10. CDR3 sequence reads: CASSRGQGRLNEQFF. Here the CDR3 DNA reads TGTGCCAGCAGCCGAGGACAGGGGCGCCTTAATGAGCAGTTCTTC.

At least ten counts were recorded for this clonotype. The chain combines TRBV20-1 with TRBJ2-7, with D possibly matching TRBD2 (5 bases). The V gene's germline CDR1 is DFQATT and CDR2 SNEGSKA (reference sequence). With 1 base removed from V and 2 bases from J, the gap between germline ends came to 12 bases. This CDR3 has 14 residues. The CDR3 nucleotides are TGCAGTGCTAGAGCCCCTGTGACTACCTACGAGCAGTACTTC. It specifies CSARAPVTTYEQYF.

This clonotype occurred a few times. This chain links TRBV12-5 with TRBJ2-7; 7 bases match TRBD1. The V gene end was trimmed by 2 bases and the J gene end by 0 bases; junction bases not matched to a gene: 4. The CDR3 is 15 residues long. CDR1 and CDR2 (germline): LGHNT, FRNRAP. The CDR3 DNA reads as TGTGCTAGTGGTTTGAGCCGGGACAGCTCCTACGAGCAGTACTTC. Its translation: CASGLSRDSSYEQYF.

This clonotype was picked up many times. The chain couples TRBV12-3 or TRBV12-4 to TRBJ2-7, with a weak D call TRBD1 (5 bases). The CDR3 totals 14 residues. Trimming cost V 2 bases and J 3 bases, with 11 bases left between them. CDR3 DNA: TGTGCCAGCAGTTTAATGGGCAGGGACTACGAGCAGTACTTC. This codes for CASSLMGRDYEQYF.

This clonotype was counted many times. The V and J genes are TRBV29-1 and TRBJ1-1, with D uncertain. Germline V CDR1 and CDR2: SQVTM, ANQGSEA. This CDR3 region has 12 residues. V was cut by 4 bases and J by 5 bases, with 11 bases left in between. The CDR3 bases are TGCAGCGTTGTGTGGGGAAAGACTGAAGCTTTCTTT. It yields the protein CSVVWGKTEAFF.

Turning to this clonotype: A much larger clone is a single base away; this may be a read error. This CDR3 is CSPTTGVRRYF. In DNA form, the CDR3 reads TGCAGTCCTACGACAGGGGTGAGGCGGTACTTC. The chain has TRBV20-1 and TRBJ2-7; TRBD1 matches at 8 bases. This CDR3 is 11 amino acids long. With 8 bases clipped from V and 12 bases from J, the junction kept 12 bases outside the gene matches. In germline, CDR1 is DFQATT, CDR2 SNEGSKA (reference sequence).